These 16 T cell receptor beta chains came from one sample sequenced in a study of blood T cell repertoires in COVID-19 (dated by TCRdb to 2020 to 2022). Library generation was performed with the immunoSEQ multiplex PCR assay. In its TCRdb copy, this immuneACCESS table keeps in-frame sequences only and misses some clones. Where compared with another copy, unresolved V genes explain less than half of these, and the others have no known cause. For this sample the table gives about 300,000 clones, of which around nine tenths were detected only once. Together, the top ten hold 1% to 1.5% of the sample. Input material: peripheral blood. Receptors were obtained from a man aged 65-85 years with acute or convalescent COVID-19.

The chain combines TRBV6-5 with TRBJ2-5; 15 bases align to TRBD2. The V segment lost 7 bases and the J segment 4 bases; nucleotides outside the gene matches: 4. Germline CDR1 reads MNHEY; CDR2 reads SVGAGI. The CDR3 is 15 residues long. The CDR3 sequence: CASTGLAGGLETQYF. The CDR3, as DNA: TGTGCCAGCACCGGACTAGCGGGAGGGCTAGAGACCCAGTACTTC.

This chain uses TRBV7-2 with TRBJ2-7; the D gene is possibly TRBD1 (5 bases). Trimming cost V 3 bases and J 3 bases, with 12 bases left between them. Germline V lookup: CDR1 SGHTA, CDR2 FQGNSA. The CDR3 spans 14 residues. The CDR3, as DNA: TGTGCCAGCAGCTTGTCGGGTAGGGGCTACGAGCAGTACTTC. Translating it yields CASSLSGRGYEQYF.

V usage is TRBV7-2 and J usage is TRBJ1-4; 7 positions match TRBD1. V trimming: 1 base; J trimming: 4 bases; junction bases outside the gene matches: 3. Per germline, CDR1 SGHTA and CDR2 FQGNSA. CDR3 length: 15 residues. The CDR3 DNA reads TGTGCCAGCAGCTTAGGGGACAGCTATAATGAAAAACTGTTTTTT. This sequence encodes CASSLGDSYNEKLFF.

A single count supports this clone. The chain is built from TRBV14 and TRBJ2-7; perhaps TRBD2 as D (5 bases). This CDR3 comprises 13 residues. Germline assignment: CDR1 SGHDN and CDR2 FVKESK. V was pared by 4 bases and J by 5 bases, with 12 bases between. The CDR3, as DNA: TGTGCCAGCAGCCGAAGGACGCGGGACGAGCAGTACTTC. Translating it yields CASSRRTRDEQYF. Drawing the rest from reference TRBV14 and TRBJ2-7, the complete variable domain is EAGVTQFPSHSVIEKGQTVTLRCDPISGHDNLYWYRRVMGKEIKFLLHFVKESKQDESGMPNNRFLAERTGGTYSTLKVQPAELEDSGVYFCASSRRTRDEQYFGPGTRLTVT.

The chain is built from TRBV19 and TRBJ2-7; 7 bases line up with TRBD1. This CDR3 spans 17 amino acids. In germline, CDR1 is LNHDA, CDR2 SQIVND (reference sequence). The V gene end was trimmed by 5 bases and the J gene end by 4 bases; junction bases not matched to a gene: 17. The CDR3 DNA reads TGTGCCAGTAGTCCCCGATCTATGGACAGGCAACCTTACGAGCAGTACTTC. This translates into CASSPRSMDRQPYEQYF.

CDR3 loop: CASSMDVSGEQFF. The CDR3 DNA reads as TGCGCCAGCAGTATGGATGTGAGCGGTGAGCAGTTCTTC. The J gene is TRBJ2-1, the V gene TRBV10-1; possible D gene TRBD2, 5 bases. The V gene lost 5 bases and the J gene lost 9 bases, with 14 bases spanning the gap. Germline CDR1 WNHNN, CDR2 SYGVQD (reference sequence). CDR3 length: 13 residues.

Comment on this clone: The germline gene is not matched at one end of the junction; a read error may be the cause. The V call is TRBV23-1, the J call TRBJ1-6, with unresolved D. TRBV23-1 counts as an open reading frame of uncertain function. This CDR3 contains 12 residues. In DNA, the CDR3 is TGCGCCAGCAGTCATGGTACGGGAGCGGCTCGCTTT. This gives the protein CASSHGTGAARF.

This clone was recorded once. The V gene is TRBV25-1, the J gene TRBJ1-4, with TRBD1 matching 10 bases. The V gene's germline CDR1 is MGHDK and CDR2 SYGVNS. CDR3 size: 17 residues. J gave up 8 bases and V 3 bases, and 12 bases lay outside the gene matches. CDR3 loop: CASSDRDRGLLGEKLFF. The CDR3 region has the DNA TGTGCCAGCAGTGACCGCGACAGGGGGCTCCTAGGGGAAAAACTGTTTTTT.

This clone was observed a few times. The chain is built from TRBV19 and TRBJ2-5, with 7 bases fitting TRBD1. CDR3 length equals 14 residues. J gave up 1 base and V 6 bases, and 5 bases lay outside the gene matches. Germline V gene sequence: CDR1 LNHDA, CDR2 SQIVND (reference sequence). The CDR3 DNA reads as TGTGCCAGTAGGCCGACAGGGCCCCAAGAGACCCAGTACTTC. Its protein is CASRPTGPQETQYF.

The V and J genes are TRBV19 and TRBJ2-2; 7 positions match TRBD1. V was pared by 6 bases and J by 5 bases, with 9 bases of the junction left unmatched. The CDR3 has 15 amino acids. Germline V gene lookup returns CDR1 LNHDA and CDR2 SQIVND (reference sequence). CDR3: CASREGDRKTGELFF. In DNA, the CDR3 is TGTGCCAGTAGAGAGGGGGACAGAAAAACCGGGGAGCTGTTTTTT. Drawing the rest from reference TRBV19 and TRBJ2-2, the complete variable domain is DGGITQSPKYLFRKEGQNVTLSCEQNLNHDAMYWYRQDPGQGLRLIYYSQIVNDFQKGDIAEGYSVSREKKESFPLTVTSAQKNPTAFYLCASREGDRKTGELFFGEGSRLTVL.

Written as DNA, the CDR3 is TGTGCCAGCAGTTTACCGACAGGGGGTGACACTGAAGCTTTCTTT. This translates into CASSLPTGGDTEAFF. V is TRBV28 and J is TRBJ1-1, with TRBD1 matching 9 bases. Germline values: CDR1 MDHEN, CDR2 SYDVKM. V shed 2 bases, J shed 3 bases, and the junction held 4 bases outside the gene matches. The CDR3 is made up of 15 amino acids.

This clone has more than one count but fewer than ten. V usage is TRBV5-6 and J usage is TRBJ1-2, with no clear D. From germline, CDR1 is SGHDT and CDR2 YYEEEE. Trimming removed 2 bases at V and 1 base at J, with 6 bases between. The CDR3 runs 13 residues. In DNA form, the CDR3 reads TGTGCCAGCAGCTTTGCAGATAACTATGGCTACACCTTC. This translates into CASSFADNYGYTF.

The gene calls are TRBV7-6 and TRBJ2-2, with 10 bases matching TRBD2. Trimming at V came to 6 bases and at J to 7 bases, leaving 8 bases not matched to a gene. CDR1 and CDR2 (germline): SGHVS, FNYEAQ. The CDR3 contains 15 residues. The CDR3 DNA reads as TGTGCCAGCAGTGGGACTAGCGTTGGCCACGGGGAGCTGTTTTTT. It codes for CASSGTSVGHGELFF.

CDR3 loop: CASSTGGNSYNEQFF. CDR3 nucleotides: TGCGCCAGCAGCACCGGAGGGAACTCCTACAATGAGCAGTTCTTC. The rearrangement joins TRBV5-1 to TRBJ2-1, with D possibly being TRBD2 (6 bases). The CDR3 contains 15 residues. V was cut by 4 bases and J by 0 bases, with 11 bases left in between. Germline V gene sequence: CDR1 SGHRS, CDR2 YFSETQ.

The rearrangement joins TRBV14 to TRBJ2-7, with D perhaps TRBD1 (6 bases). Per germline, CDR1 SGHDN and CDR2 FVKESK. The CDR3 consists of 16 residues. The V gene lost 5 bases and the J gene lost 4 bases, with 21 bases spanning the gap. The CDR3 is CASSGGPTGHGYEQYF. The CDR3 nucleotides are TGTGCCAGCAGCGGCGGCCCTACAGGGCATGGGTACGAGCAGTACTTC. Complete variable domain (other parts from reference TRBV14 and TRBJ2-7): EAGVTQFPSHSVIEKGQTVTLRCDPISGHDNLYWYRRVMGKEIKFLLHFVKESKQDESGMPNNRFLAERTGGTYSTLKVQPAELEDSGVYFCASSGGPTGHGYEQYFGPGTRLTVT.

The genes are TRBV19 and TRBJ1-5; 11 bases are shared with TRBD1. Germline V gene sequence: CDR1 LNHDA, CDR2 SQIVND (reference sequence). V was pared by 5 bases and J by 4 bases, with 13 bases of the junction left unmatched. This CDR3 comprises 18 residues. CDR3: CASSLRSGTGGSNQPQHF. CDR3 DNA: TGTGCCAGTAGTTTGCGATCCGGGACAGGGGGATCAAATCAGCCCCAGCATTTT.